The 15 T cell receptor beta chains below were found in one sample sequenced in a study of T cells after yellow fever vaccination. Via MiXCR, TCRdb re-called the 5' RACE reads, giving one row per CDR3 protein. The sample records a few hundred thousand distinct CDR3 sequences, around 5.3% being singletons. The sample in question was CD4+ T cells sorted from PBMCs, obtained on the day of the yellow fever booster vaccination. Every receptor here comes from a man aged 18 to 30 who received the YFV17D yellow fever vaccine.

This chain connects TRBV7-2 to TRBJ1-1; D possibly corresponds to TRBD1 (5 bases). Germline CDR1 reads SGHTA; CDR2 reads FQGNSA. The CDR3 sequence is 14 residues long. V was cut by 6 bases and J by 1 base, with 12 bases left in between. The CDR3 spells CASRRQSSNTEAFF. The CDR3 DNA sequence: TGTGCCAGCAGACGACAGAGCTCGAACACTGAAGCTTTCTTT.

The CDR3 bases are TGTGCCAGCAGTTCTCCGTCGGGAGGTCCAAGGCAGCCCCAGCATTTT. It specifies CASSSPSGGPRQPQHF. The V and J genes are TRBV6-2 or TRBV6-3 and TRBJ1-5; D is ambiguous. Trimming stripped 4 bases from V and 7 bases from J, with 20 bases between. Germline V CDR1 and CDR2: MNHEY, SVGEGT. The CDR3 runs 16 residues.

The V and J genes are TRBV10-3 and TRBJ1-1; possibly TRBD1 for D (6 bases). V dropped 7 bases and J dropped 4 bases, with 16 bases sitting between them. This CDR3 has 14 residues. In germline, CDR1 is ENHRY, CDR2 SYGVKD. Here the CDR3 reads CAITKGGGATEAFF. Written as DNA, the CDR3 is TGTGCCATCACCAAAGGCGGGGGGGCCACTGAAGCTTTCTTT.

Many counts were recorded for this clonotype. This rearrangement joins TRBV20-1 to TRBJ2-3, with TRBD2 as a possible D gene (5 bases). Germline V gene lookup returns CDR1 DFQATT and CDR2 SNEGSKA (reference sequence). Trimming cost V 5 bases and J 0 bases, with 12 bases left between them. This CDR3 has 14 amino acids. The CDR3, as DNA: TGCAGTGCTCCTCTGGAGGACAGCACAGATACGCAGTATTTT. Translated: CSAPLEDSTDTQYF.

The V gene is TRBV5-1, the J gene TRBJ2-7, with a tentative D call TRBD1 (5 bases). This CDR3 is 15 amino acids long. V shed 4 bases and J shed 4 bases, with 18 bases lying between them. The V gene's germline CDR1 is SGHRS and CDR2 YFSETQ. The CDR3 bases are TGCGCCAGCAGCCTAGGACGGCCGACAGATTACGAGCAGTACTTC. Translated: CASSLGRPTDYEQYF.

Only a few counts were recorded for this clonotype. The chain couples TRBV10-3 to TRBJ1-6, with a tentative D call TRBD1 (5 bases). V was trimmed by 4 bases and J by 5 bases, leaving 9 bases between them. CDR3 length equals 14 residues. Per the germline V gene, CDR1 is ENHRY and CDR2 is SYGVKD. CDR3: CAISVAGNNSPLHF. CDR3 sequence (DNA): TGTGCCATCAGTGTCGCAGGGAATAATTCACCCCTCCACTTT.

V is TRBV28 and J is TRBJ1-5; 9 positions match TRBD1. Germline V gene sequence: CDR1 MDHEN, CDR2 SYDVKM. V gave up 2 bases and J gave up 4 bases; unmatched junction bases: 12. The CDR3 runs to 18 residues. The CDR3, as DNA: TGTGCCAGCAGTTTAGTGGGACAGGGTATATTTGGGAATCAGCCCCAGCATTTT. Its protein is CASSLVGQGIFGNQPQHF.

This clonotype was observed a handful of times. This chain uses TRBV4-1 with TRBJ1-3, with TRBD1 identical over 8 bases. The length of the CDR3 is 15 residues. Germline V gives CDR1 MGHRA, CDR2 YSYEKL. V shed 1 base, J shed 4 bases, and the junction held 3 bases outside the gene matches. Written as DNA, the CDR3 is TGCGCCAGCAGCCAAGGGGACAGGAGAGGAAACACCATATATTTT. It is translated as CASSQGDRRGNTIYF.

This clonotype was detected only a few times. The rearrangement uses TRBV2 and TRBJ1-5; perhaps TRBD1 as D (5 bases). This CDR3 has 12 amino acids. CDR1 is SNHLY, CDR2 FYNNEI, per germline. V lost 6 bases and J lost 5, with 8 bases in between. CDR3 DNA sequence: TGTGCCAGCAGGACAGACCATCAGCCCCAGCATTTT. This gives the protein CASRTDHQPQHF.

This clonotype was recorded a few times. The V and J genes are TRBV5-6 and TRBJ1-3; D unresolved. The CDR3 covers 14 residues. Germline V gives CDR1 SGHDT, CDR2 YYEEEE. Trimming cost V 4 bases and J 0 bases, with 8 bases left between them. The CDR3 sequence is CASSRRDSGNTIYF. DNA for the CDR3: TGTGCCAGCAGCCGTAGGGACTCTGGAAACACCATATATTTT.

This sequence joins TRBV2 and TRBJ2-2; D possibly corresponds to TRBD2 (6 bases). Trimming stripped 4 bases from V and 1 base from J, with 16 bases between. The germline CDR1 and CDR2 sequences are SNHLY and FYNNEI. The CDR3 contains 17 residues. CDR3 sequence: CASSGFLGRRNTGELFF. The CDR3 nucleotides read TGTGCCAGCAGTGGATTTTTGGGGAGGCGGAACACCGGGGAGCTGTTTTTT.

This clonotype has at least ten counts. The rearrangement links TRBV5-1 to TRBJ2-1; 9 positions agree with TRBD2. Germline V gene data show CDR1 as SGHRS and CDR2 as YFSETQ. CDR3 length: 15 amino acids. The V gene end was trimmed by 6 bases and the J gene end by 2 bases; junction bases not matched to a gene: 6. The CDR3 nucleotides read TGCGCCAGCACCCGGGGACTAGCACCCTACAATGAGCAGTTCTTC. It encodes CASTRGLAPYNEQFF.

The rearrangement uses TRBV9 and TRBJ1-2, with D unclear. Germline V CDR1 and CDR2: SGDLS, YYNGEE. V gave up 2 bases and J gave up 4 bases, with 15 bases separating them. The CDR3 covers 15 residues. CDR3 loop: CASSVEAGGTYGYTF. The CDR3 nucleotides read TGTGCCAGCAGCGTCGAAGCAGGAGGAACCTATGGCTACACCTTC.

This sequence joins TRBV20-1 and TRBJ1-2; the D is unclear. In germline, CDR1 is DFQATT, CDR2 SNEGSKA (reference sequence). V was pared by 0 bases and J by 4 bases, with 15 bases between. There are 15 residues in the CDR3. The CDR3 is CSARDTEGLIYGYTF. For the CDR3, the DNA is TGCAGTGCTAGAGATACGGAAGGGTTGATCTATGGCTACACCTTC.

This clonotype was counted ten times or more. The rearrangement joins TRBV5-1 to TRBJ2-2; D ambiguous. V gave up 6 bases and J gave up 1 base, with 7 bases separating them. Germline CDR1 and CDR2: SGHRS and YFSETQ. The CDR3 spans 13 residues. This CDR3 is CASMNGNTGELFF. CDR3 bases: TGCGCCAGCATGAACGGGAACACCGGGGAGCTGTTTTTT.